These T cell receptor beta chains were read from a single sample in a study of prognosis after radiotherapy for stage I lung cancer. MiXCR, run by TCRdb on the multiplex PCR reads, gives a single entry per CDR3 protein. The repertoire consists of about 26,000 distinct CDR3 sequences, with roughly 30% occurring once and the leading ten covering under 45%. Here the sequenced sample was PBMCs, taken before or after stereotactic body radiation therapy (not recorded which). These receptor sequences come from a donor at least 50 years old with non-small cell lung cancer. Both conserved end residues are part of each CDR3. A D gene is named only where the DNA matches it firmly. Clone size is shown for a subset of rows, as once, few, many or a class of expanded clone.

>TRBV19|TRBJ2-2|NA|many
TGTGCCAGTAGTAAAAGGGGCAGGGCCGCGAACACCGGGGAGCTGTTTTTT
CASSKRGRAANTGELFF
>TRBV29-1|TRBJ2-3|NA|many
TGCAGCGTTGACGGACAGAATTCAGATACGCAGTATTTT
CSVDGQNSDTQYF
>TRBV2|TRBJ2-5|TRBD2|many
TGTGCCAGCAGTGCGGGAGCGGGGGGGATTGAGACCCAGTACTTC
CASSAGAGGIETQYF
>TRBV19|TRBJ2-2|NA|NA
TGTGCCAGTGTGACAAGTGCCGACACCGGGGAGCTGTTTTTT
CASVTSADTGELFF
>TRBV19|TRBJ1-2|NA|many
TGTGCCAGTACCCAACCGACAGGCTGGGCCCATGGCTACACCTTC
CASTQPTGWAHGYTF
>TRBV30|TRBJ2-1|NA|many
TGTGCCTGGAGTGTCCAGGGCAATGAGCAGTTCTTC
CAWSVQGNEQFF
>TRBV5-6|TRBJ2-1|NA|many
TGTGCCAGCAGCCTTCCGGGACGAACAAAGGAGGTGCAGTTCTTC
CASSLPGRTKEVQFF
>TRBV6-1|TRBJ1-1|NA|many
TGTGCCAGCAGTGAACAGGGCCCCTGGGGAGCTTTCTTT
CASSEQGPWGAFF
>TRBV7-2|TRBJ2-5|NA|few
TGTGTAGTGGGGAGTTCTCAAGAGACCCAGTACTTC
CVVGSSQETQYF
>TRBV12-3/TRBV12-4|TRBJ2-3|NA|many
TGTGCCAGCAGTTTCGAACGAGGTACGCAGTATTTT
CASSFERGTQYF
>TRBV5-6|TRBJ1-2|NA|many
TGTGCCAGCAGCTTGCCTACCACTAACTATGGCTACACCTTC
CASSLPTTNYGYTF
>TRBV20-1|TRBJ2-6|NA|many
TGCAGTGCTAGAAACAGGGTATCTGGGGCCAACGTCCTGACTTTC
CSARNRVSGANVLTF